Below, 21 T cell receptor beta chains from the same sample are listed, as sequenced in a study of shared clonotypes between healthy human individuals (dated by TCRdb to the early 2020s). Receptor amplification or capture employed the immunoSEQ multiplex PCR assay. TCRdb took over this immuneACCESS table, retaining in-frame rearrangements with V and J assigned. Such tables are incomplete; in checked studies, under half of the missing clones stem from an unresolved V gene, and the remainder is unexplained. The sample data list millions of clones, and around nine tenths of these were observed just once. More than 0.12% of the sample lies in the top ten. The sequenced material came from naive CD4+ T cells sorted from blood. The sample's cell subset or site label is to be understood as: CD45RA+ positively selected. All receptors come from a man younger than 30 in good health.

CDR3 nucleotides: TGCGCCAGCAGTGAGTCTATAGGCACCGGGGAGCTGTTTTTT. It codes for CASSESIGTGELFF. This chain uses TRBV10-1 with TRBJ2-2; no firm D call. This CDR3 is 14 amino acids long. Germline V gives CDR1 WNHNN, CDR2 SYGVQD (reference sequence). Between the trimmed V and J ends, which lost 0 bases and 4 bases, there was a span of 6 bases.

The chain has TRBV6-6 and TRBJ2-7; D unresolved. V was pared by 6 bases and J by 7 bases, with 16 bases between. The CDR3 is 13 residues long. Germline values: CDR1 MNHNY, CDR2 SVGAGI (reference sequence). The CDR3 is CASSPRVDGEQYF. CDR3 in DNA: TGTGCCAGCAGCCCCCGGGTAGATGGAGAGCAGTACTTC.

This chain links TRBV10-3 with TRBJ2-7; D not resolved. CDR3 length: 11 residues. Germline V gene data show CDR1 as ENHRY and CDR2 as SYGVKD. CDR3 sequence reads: CATRDPYEQYF. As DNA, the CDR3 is TGTGCAACAAGGGATCCCTACGAGCAGTACTTC.

The CDR3 sequence: CASSGQPGLAGIEQFF. CDR3 coding DNA: TGTGCCAGCAGCGGCCAACCGGGACTAGCGGGAATTGAGCAGTTCTTC. The gene calls are TRBV9 and TRBJ2-1; the match to TRBD2 covers 13 bases. This CDR3 has 16 amino acids. Germline assignment: CDR1 SGDLS and CDR2 YYNGEE. J lost 9 bases, V lost 3 bases, and 9 bases had no gene match.

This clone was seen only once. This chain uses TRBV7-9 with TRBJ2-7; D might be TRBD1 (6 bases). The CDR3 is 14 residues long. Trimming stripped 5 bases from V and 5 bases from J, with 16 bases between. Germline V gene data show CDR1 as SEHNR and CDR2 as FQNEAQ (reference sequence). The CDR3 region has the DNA TGTGCCAGCAGCCCCCAGGGGCTACCCCACGAGCAGTACTTC. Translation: CASSPQGLPHEQYF.

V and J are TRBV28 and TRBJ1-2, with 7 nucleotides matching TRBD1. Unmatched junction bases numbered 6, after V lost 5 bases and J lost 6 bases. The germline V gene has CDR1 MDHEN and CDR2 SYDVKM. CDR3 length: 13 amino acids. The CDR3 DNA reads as TGTGCCAGCAGTGCCGACAGGGCTAATGGCTACACCTTC. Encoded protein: CASSADRANGYTF.

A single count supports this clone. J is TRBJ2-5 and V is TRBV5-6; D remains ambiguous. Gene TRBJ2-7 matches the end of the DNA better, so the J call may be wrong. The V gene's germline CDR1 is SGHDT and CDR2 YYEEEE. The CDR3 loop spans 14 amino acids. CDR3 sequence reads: CASSLGPVDYEQYF. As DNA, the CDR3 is TGTGCCAGCAGCTTGGGTCCAGTAGACTACGAGCAGTACTTC.

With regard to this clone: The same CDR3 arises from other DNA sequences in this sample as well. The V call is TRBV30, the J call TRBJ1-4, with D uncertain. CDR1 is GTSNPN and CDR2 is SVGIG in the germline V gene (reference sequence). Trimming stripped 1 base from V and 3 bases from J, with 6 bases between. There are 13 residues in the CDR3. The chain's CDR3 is CAWSGGPNEKLFF. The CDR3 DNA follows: TGTGCCTGGAGTGGTGGTCCTAATGAAAAACTGTTTTTT.

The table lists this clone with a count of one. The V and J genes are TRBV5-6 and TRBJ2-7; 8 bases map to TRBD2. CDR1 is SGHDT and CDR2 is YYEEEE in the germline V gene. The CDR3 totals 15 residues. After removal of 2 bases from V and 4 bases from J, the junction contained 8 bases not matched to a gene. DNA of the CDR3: TGTGCCAGCAGCTTTTTAGCGGGGAAGAGGTACGAGCAGTACTTC. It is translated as CASSFLAGKRYEQYF.

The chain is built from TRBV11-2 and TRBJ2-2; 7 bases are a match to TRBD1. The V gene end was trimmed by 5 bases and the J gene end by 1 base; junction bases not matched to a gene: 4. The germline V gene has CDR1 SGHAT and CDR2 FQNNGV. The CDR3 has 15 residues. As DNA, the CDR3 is TGTGCCAGCAGCACACACAGGGGGAACACCGGGGAGCTGTTTTTT. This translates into CASSTHRGNTGELFF.

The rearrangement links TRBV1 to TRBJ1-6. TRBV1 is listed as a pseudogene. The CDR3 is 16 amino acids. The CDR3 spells CTSSQDRGLGSSPLHF. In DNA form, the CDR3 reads TGCACCAGCAGCCAAGATAGGGGACTGGGTAGTTCACCCCTCCACTTT.

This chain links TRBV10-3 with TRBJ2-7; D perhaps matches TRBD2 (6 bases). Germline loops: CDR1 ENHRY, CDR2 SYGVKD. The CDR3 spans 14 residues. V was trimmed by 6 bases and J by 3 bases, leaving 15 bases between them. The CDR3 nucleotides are TGTGCCATCAGATCGGGACTGAACCACTACGAGCAGTACTTC. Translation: CAIRSGLNHYEQYF.

As DNA, the CDR3 is TGTGCCAGCAGGCGGGGGAGAAGCACAGATACGCAGTATTTT. Protein: CASRRGRSTDTQYF. V gene TRBV27 combines with J gene TRBJ2-3; 7 nucleotides agree with TRBD2. CDR3 size: 14 residues. Per the germline V gene, CDR1 is MNHEY and CDR2 is SMNVEV (reference sequence). V lost 6 bases and J lost 0; bases outside the gene matches: 3.

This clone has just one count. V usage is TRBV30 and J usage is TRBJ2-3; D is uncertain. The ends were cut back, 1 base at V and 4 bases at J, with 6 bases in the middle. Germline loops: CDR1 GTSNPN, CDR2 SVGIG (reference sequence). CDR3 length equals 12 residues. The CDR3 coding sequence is TGTGCCTGGAGTGGGGTCGCAGATACGCAGTATTTT. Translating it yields CAWSGVADTQYF.

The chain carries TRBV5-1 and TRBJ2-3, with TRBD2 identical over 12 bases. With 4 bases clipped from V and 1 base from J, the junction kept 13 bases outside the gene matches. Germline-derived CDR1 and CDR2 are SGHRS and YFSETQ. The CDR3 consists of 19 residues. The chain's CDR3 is CASSPARTSGIGGTDTQYF. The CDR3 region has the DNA TGCGCCAGCAGCCCAGCACGGACTAGCGGGATAGGGGGCACAGATACGCAGTATTTT.

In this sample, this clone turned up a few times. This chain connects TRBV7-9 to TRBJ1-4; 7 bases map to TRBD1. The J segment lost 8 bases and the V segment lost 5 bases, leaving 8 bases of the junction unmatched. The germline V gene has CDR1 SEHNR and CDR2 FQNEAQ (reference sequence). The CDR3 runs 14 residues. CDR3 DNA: TGTGCCAGCAGCCCAGACAGGGCTCCCGAAAAACTGTTTTTT. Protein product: CASSPDRAPEKLFF.

CDR3 DNA sequence: TGTGCCAGCTCACCACGGGTAACGGGACTAGCCTCTTGGGACACCGGGGAGCTGTTTTTT. Residues: CASSPRVTGLASWDTGELFF. The V call is TRBV18, the J call TRBJ2-2; 9 positions agree with TRBD2. The CDR3 has 20 residues. J lost 3 bases, V lost 1 base, and 15 bases had no gene match. Germline V gene lookup returns CDR1 KGHSH and CDR2 LQKENI.

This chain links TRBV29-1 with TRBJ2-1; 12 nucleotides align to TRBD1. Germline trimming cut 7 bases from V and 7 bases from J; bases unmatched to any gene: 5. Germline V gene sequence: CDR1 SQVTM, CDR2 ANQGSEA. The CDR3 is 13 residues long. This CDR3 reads CSGGQGAFNEQFF. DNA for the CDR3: TGCAGCGGGGGACAGGGGGCCTTTAATGAGCAGTTCTTC.

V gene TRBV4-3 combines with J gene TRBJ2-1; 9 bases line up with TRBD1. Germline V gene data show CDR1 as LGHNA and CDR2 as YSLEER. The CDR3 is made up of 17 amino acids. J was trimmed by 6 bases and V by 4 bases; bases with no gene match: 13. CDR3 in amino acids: CASSPNLGTGLSNEQFF. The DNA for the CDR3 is TGCGCCAGCAGCCCTAATTTAGGGACAGGGCTGAGCAATGAGCAGTTCTTC.

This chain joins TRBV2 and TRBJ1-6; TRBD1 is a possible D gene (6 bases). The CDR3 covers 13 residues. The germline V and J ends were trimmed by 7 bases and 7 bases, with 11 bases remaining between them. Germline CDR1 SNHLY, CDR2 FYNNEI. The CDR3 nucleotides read TGTGCCAGCAATGGACAGCCAAATTCACCCCTCCACTTT. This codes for CASNGQPNSPLHF.

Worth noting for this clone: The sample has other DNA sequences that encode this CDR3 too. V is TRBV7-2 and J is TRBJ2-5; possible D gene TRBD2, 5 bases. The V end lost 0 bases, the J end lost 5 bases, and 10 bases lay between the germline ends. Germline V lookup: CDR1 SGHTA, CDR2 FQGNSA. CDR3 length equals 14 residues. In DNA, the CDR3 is TGTGCCAGCAGCTTAGCGGGAGTTAGGGAGACCCAGTACTTC. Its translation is CASSLAGVRETQYF.